This T cell receptor (beta chain) came from a study of vaccination and CD4 T cells after COVID-19. For the study at large: The study collected post-vaccine samples a median roughly 71 days after dose two, with a range of 14 to 241. Overall study findings and caveats: Of the reactive clones in convalescent patients, a median about 90% showed up only post-vaccination.

This CDR3 contains 14 residues. CDR1 and CDR2 (germline): DFQATT, SNEGSKA (reference sequence). V shed 1 base and J shed 5 bases, with 14 bases lying between them. Indicated treatment: roughly 10-day PBMC culture with coronavirus spike peptide pools or control peptides (ViraFEST assay). After being plated at 1.5 million to 2 million per well, PBMCs were cultured with approximately 9.8 IU/ml IL-2 and approximately 9.2 ug/ml peptide pools. Scientists ran DNA taken from cultured CD4+ T cells through the Oncomine TCR Beta short-read assay for sequencing. TCRdb fed the PCR reads into MiXCR, producing one record per CDR3 protein. The table has some 9,200 distinct CDR3 sequences, approximately 37% seen once. Remarks on this clonotype: What it binds is not known.

The clonotype was recovered from a human donor who had recovered from COVID-19. The V and J genes are TRBV20-1 and TRBJ2-5; D could derive from TRBD1 or TRBD2 (6 bases each). The material sequenced was CD4+ T cells from blood, cultured in vitro. CDR3 sequence: CSARAPGGGETQYF. As DNA, the CDR3 is TGCAGTGCTAGAGCCCCCGGAGGGGGGGAGACCCAGTACTTC.